This T cell receptor (beta chain) was captured in a study of T cell responses to AZD1222 COVID-19 vaccine. Notes on the study in general: Donor demographics were predominantly white British with a female majority; clonal diversity may be underestimated.

Worth noting for this clone: Its specificity is not known.

This table comes from immunoSEQ multiplex PCR, and its TCRdb copy is limited to in-frame clones, with some not included. The sample carries 140,000 or so clones, about 89% recorded once. This CDR3 has 13 amino acids. The germline V gene encodes CDR1 GTSNPN and CDR2 SVGIG (reference sequence). Trimming took 3 bases from V and 3 from J; bases not matched to a gene: 4. The receptor was derived from an adult in good health. This material consisted of peripheral blood, taken on day 0 of AZD1222 vaccination. The genes are TRBV30 and TRBJ1-1, with 7 bases fitting TRBD1. CDR3 sequence reads: CAWRIQGYTEAFF. The CDR3 nucleotides are TGTGCCTGGAGGATACAGGGGTACACTGAAGCTTTCTTT.